This TCR beta chain is drawn from a study of regulatory T cells in long-lasting Graves disease. Study results and limitations: Since the sample size was small, accuracy may have been reduced.

In this sample, this clonotype turned up many times. Its antigen is not known. Documented time point: newly diagnosed GD, antithyroid drugs for less than 3 months. Extracted RNA from PBMCs served as the source of the TCR library. Germline CDR1 is SNHLY and CDR2 is FYNNEI. The CDR3 sequence is 14 residues long. V was clipped by 3 bases and J by 1 base, with 10 bases between them. For TCR beta, libraries came from iRepertoire HTBI primers and Arm-PCR of CDR3 regions. TCRdb re-called the multiplex PCR reads with MiXCR, one entry per CDR3 protein. The sample includes 580,000 or so distinct CDR3 sequences, around 15% of them seen just once. The same sample was also used in a study of T cells in Graves' hyperthyroidism and ophthalmopathy.

This receptor was taken from a man aged 18 to 30 with Graves disease. This sample comprised peripheral blood mononuclear cells (PBMCs), obtained at new diagnosis, from a patient treated with antithyroid drugs. The V gene is TRBV2, the J gene TRBJ2-7, with no clear D. The CDR3 sequence: CASSEGKWSYEQYF. The CDR3, as DNA: TGTGCCAGCAGTGAGGGGAAATGGTCCTACGAGCAGTACTTC.